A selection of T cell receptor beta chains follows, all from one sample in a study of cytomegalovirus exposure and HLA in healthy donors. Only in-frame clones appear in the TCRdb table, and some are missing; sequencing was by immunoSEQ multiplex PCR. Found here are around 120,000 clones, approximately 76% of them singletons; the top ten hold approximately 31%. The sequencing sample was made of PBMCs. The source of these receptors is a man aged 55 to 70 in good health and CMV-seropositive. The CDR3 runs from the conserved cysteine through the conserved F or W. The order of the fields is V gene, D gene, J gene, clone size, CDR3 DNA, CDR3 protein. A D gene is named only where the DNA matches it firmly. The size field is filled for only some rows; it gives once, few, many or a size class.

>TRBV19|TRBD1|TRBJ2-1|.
TGTGCCAGTAGTATTGCCCTCCCGGGACAGGGTGGGAATGAGCAGTTCTTC
CASSIALPGQGGNEQFF
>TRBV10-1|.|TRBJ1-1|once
TGCGCCAGCAGTGGACAGGTCTCGACTGAAGCTTTCTTT
CASSGQVSTEAFF
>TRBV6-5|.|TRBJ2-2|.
TGTGCCAGCACCGACAGCCGGATCGGGGAGCTGTTTTTT
CASTDSRIGELFF
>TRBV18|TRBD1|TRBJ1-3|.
TGTGCCAGCTCACCCACTCCCCGGGACAGGGGAAACACCATATATTTT
CASSPTPRDRGNTIYF
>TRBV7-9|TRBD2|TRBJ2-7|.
TGTGCCAGCAGCCGACAGGGACTAGCGGCGAACTACGAGCAGTACTTC
CASSRQGLAANYEQYF
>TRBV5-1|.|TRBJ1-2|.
TGCGCCAGCAGCTTGGACAGGGTGGGCCATGGCTACACCTTC
CASSLDRVGHGYTF
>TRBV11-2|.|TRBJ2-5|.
TGTGCCAGCAGCCTCAGGGTAGGCCCTGAAGAGACCCAGTACTTC
CASSLRVGPEETQYF
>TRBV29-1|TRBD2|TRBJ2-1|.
TGCAGCGTTCACCAGCGACTAGCGGCCTACAATGAGCAGTTCTTC
CSVHQRLAAYNEQFF
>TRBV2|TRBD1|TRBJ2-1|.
TGTGCCAGCTTCCGGGACAGCTACAATGAGCAGTTCTTC
CASFRDSYNEQFF
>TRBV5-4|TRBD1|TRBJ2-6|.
TGTGCCAGCAGCTTGGGACAGGGGGTTTCTGGGGCCAACGTCCTGACTTTC
CASSLGQGVSGANVLTF
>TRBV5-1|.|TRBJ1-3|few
TGCGCCAGCAGCTGGCAGGGGATGCCTGGAAACACCATATATTTT
CASSWQGMPGNTIYF
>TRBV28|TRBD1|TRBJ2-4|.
TGTGCCAGCAGCCCCCGGGACAGGGGGCCTGGTCGCATTCAGTACTTC
CASSPRDRGPGRIQYF
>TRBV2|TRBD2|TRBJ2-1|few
TGTGCCAGCAGTGAAGCAAGCGGGGGCCCGACTGAGCAGTTCTTC
CASSEASGGPTEQFF
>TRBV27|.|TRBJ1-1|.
TGTGCCAGCAGATTTCGATCTGCGGGGAGGGGGATGATGAACACTGAAGCTTTCTTT
CASRFRSAGRGMMNTEAFF
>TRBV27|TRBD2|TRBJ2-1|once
TGTGCCAGCAGTTTGGGGACTAGCGCCCATGAGCAGTTCTTC
CASSLGTSAHEQFF
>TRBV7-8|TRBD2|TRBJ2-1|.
TGTGCCAGCAGCCGTACGTTTGCAGCGGGAGTGGAGCAGTTCTTC
CASSRTFAAGVEQFF
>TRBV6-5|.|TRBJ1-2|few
TGTGCCAGCAGTTACGATAGGAGCCGAAACTATGGCTACACCTTC
CASSYDRSRNYGYTF
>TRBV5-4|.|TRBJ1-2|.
TGTGCCAGCAGCTTAAGGGCGGGTTCCTCTGGCTACACCTTC
CASSLRAGSSGYTF
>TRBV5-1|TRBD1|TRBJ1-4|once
TGCGCCAGCAGTGATCAGGGGGGAACTAATGAAAAACTGTTTTTT
CASSDQGGTNEKLFF
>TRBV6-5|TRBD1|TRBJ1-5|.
TGTGCCAGCAGAAAGGGACAGTATAGCAATCAGCCCCAGCATTTT
CASRKGQYSNQPQHF
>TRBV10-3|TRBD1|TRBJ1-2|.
TGTGCCATCAGCCGGGACAGGGGAGGTGGCTACACCTTC
CAISRDRGGGYTF
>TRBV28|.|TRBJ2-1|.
TGTGCCAGCAGTCCCGACTTATACAATGAGCAGTTCTTC
CASSPDLYNEQFF
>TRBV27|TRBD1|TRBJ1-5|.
TGTGCCAGCAGTCTGCGACAGGGCGCTCAGCCCCAGCATTTT
CASSLRQGAQPQHF
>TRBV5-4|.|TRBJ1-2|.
TGTGCCAGTTCGACCGGGCAGGGGCCCTATGGCTACACCTTC
CASSTGQGPYGYTF
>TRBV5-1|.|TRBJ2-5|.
TGCGCCAGCAGCAGAATTGAACAGTTAGAAGAGACCCAGTACTTC
CASSRIEQLEETQYF
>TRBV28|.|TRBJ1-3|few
TGTGCCAGCAAGGAGGGAAACACCATATATTTT
CASKEGNTIYF
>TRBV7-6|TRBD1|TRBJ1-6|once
TGTGCCAGTAGTCGACAGGGAGGCAATTCACCCCTCCACTTT
CASSRQGGNSPLHF
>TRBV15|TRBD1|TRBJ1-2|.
TGTGCCACCAGCAGGGGGGGTGGAGGGGGCGTCTTGGAACGTGGCTACACCTTC
CATSRGGGGGVLERGYTF
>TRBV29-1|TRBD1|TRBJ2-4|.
TGCAGCGAGACAACCGGGACAGGGGGCGATGGAGCCAAAAACATTCAGTACTTC
CSETTGTGGDGAKNIQYF
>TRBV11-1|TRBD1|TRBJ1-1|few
TGTGCCAGCTCGGAGGTCAGGGGGCGCATGAACACTGAAGCTTTCTTT
CASSEVRGRMNTEAFF
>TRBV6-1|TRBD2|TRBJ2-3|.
TGTGCCAGCAGTGAAGTCGCGGGGGGCACAGATACGCAGTATTTT
CASSEVAGGTDTQYF
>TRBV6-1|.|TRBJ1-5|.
TGTGCCAGCAGTACCCAGGGTGTTCGCAATCAGCCCCAGCATTTT
CASSTQGVRNQPQHF
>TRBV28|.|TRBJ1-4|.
TGTGCCAGCAGTTCTCCAGGGGCGGTCGAAAAACTGTTTTTT
CASSSPGAVEKLFF
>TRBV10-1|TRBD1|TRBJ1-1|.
TGCGCCAGCAGAGAAGGGGGCAACACTGAAGCTTTCTTT
CASREGGNTEAFF
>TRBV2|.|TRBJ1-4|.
TGTGCCAGCAGTGAAGCGCGGGGGGAAAAACTGTTTTTT
CASSEARGEKLFF
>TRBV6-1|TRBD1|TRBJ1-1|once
TGTGCCAGCAGTGAACCCTGGGACAGAAACACTGAAGCTTTCTTT
CASSEPWDRNTEAFF
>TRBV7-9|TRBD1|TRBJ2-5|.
TGTGCCAGCAGCTCCCCGGACAGGGGGCAGGTTCTGAAGACCCAGTACTTC
CASSSPDRGQVLKTQYF
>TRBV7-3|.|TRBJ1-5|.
TGTGCCAGCATCCCGTACAGGGATGGTCAGCCCCAGCATTTT
CASIPYRDGQPQHF
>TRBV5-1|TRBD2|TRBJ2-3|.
TGCGCCAGCAGCCCACAGCGGGGGCTGACGGATACGCAGTATTTT
CASSPQRGLTDTQYF
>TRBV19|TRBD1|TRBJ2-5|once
TGTGCCAGTAGCCCGACAGGGGGCGTCGGGGAGACCCAGTACTTC
CASSPTGGVGETQYF
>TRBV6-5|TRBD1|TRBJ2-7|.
TGTGCCAGCAGTTACCAGAGACAGGGCGAGCAGTACTTC
CASSYQRQGEQYF